The source of this TCR beta chain is a study of T cells in Graves' hyperthyroidism and ophthalmopathy. This clonotype was counted only a few times. No antigen is known for it. There were TCR beta CDR3 regions amplified from RNA transcripts. The primer set for the first-round RT-PCR of the TCR CDR3 was HTBI. MiXCR, applied by TCRdb to the multiplex PCR reads, yields one record per CDR3 protein. Among about 400,000 distinct CDR3 sequences listed, under 15% were seen once. The study defined stable Graves' hyperthyroidism as no ophthalmopathy progression within 18 months. Whole-study results and caveats: The majority of expanded thyroid clonotypes above 0.001 also appeared in blood. Ophthalmopathy and stable hyperthyroidism were separated by a 13 V-J model.

Looked up from germline, CDR1 is LGHDT and CDR2 is YNNKEL (reference sequence). This CDR3 is 16 amino acids long. V was shortened by 5 bases and J by 4 bases, with 18 bases between the two germline ends. This chain connects TRBV3-1 to TRBJ2-1; D may be TRBD1 (6 bases). Sequenced sample: blood. The clonotype comes from a woman aged 25 to 39 with Graves' hyperthyroidism. The CDR3, as DNA: TGTGCCAGCAGCTCAGGGGCCCAGACCCCTTACAATGAGCAGTTCTTC. Amino acids: CASSSGAQTPYNEQFF.